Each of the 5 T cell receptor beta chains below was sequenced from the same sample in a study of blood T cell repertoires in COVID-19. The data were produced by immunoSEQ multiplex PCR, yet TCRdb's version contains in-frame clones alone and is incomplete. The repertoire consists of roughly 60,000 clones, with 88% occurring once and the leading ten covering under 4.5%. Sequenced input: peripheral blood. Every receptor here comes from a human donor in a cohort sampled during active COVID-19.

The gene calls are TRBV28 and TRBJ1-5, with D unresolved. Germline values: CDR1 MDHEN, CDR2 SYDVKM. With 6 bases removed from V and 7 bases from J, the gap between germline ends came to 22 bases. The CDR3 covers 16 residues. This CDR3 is CASRPLREGRGQPQHF. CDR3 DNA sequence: TGTGCCAGCAGGCCCCTCCGGGAGGGCAGAGGACAGCCCCAGCATTTT. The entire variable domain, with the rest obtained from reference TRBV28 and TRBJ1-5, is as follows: DVKVTQSSRYLVKRTGEKVFLECVQDMDHENMFWYRQDPGLGLRLIYFSYDVKMKEKGDIPEGYSVSREKKERFSLILESASTNQTSMYLCASRPLREGRGQPQHFGDGTRLSIL.

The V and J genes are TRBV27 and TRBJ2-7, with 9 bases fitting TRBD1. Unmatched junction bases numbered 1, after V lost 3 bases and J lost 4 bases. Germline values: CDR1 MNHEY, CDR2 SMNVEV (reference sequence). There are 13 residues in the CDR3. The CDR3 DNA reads TGTGCCAGCAGTTTCGGGACAGGGTACGAGCAGTACTTC. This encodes CASSFGTGYEQYF.

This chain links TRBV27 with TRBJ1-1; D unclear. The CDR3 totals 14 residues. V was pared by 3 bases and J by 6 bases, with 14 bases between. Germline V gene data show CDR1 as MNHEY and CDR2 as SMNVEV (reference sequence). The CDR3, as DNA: TGTGCCAGCAGTTTGATTTCTGCGACTTCTGAAGCTTTCTTT. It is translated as CASSLISATSEAFF.

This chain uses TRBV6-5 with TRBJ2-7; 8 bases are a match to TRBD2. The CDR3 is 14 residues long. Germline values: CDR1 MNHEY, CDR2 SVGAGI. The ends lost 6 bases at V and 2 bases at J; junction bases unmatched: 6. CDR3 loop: CASRNWGLAYEQYF. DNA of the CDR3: TGTGCCAGCAGGAACTGGGGACTAGCCTACGAGCAGTACTTC.

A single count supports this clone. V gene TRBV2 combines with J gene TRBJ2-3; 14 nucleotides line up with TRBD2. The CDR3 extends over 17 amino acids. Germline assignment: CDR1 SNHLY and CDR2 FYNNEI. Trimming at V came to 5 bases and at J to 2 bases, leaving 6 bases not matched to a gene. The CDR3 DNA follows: TGTGCCAGCAGTCCGGGACTAGCGGGGGCGAACACAGATACGCAGTATTTT. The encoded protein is CASSPGLAGANTDTQYF.